This T cell receptor beta chain was sequenced for a study of OX40 agonist ivuxolimab in advanced cancers. Study details: At roughly 83% male, the cohort had a mean age of around 56 years, ranging from about 23 to 79.

Regarding this clone: Its specificity is not known.

Overall study findings and caveats: Low normalized clonal expansion also occurred in some nonresponding patients. Researchers report that CD8+ T cells had, on average, more expanded clones than CD4+.

The germline V and J ends were trimmed by 3 bases and 0 bases, with 12 bases remaining between them. This CDR3 is 15 amino acids long. Germline V CDR1 and CDR2: SGHRS, YFSETQ. Assay: immunoSEQ multiplex PCR; the TCRdb copy retains only in-frame clones and omits some. The repertoire holds around 92,000 clones, with approximately 93% as singletons. The chain links TRBV5-1 to TRBJ1-1; no clear D. The sequenced sample was CD4+ or CD8+ T cells sorted from blood, obtained in a trial of the OX40 agonist ivuxolimab. The receptor comes from an adult with an advanced solid tumor such as melanoma, head and neck, liver or kidney cancer. CDR3 amino acids: CASSSDGTMNTEAFF. CDR3 in DNA: TGCGCCAGCAGCTCCGATGGCACCATGAACACTGAAGCTTTCTTT.